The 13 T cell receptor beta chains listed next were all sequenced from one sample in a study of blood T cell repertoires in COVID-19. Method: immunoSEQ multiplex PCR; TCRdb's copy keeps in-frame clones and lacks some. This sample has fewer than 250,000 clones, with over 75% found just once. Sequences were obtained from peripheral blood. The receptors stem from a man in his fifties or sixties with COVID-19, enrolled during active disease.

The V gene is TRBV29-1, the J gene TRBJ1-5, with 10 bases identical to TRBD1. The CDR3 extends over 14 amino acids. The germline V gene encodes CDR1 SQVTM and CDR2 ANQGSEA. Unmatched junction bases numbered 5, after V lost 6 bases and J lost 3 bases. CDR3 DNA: TGCAGCGTCTCCGGGACAGGGGTCAATCAGCCCCAGCATTTT. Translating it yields CSVSGTGVNQPQHF. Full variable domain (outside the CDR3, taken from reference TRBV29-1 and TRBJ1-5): SAVISQKPSRDICQRGTSLTIQCQVDSQVTMMFWYRQQPGQSLTLIATANQGSEATYESGFVIDKFPISRPNLTFSTLTVSNMSPEDSSIYLCSVSGTGVNQPQHFGDGTRLSIL.

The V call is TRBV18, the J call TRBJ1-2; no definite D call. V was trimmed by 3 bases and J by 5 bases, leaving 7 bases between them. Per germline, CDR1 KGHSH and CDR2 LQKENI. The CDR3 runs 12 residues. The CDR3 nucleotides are TGTGCCAGCTCACCGTCGGGGTATGGCTACACCTTC. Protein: CASSPSGYGYTF.

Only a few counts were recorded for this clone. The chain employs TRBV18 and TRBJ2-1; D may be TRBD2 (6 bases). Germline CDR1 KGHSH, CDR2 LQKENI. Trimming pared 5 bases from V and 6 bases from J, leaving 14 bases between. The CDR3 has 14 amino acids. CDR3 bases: TGTGCCAGCTCATTCACCGGGACTCGCAATGAGCAGTTCTTC. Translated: CASSFTGTRNEQFF.

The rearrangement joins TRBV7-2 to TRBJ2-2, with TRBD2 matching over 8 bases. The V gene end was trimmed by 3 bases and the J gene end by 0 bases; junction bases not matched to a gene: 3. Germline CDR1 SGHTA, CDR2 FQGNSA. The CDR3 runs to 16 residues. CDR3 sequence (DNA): TGTGCCAGCAGCTTTTCTAGCGGGTCGAACACCGGGGAGCTGTTTTTT. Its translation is CASSFSSGSNTGELFF.

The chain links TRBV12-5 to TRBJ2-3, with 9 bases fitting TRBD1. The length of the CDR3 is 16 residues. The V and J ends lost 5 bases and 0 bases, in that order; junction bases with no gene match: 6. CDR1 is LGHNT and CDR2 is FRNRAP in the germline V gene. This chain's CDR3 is CASGPDRGTSTDTQYF. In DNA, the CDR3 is TGTGCTAGTGGTCCGGACAGGGGTACTAGCACAGATACGCAGTATTTT.

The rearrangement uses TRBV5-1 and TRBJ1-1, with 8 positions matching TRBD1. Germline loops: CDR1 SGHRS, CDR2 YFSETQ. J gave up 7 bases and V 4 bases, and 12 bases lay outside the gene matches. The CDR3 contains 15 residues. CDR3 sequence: CASSIVGQGGDEAFF. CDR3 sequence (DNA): TGCGCCAGCAGCATTGTTGGACAGGGTGGTGATGAAGCTTTCTTT.

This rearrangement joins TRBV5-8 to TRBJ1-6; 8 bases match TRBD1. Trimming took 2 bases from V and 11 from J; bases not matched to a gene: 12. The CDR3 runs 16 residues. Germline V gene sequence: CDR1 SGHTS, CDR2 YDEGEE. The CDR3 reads CASSLPWTGKDPPLHF. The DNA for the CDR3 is TGTGCCAGCAGCTTACCTTGGACAGGGAAGGATCCACCCCTCCACTTT.

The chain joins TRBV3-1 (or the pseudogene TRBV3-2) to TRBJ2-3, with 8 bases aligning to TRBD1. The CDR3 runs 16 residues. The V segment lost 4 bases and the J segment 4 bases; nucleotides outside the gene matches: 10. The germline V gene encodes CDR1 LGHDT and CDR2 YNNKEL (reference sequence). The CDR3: CASSPTGQGDPDTQYF. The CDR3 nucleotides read TGTGCCAGCAGCCCGACAGGACAGGGTGACCCAGATACGCAGTATTTT.

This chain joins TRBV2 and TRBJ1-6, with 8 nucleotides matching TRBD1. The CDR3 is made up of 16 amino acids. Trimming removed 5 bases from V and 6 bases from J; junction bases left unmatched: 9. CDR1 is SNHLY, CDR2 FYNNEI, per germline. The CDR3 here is CASSTDRGGINSPLHF. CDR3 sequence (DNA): TGTGCCAGCAGTACAGACAGGGGAGGTATTAATTCACCCCTCCACTTT.

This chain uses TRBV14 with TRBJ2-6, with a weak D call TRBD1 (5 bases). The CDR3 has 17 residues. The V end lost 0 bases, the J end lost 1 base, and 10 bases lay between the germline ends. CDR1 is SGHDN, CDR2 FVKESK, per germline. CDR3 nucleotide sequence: TGTGCCAGCAGCCAAGATCTTAGGGGTTCTGGGGCCAACGTCCTGACTTTC. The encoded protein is CASSQDLRGSGANVLTF.

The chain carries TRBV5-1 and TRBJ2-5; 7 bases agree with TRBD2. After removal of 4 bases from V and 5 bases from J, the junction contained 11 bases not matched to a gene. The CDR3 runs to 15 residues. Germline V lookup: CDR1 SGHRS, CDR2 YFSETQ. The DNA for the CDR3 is TGCGCCAGCAGCGCCCCCGGGACTAACTCGGAGACCCAGTACTTC. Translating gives CASSAPGTNSETQYF.

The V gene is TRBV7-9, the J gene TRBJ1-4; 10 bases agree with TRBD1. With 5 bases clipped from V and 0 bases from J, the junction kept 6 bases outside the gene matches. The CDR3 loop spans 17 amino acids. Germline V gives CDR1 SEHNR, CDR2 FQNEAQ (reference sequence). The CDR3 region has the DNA TGTGCCAGCAGCCTTCCGACAGGGGGCCCAACTAATGAAAAACTGTTTTTT. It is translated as CASSLPTGGPTNEKLFF.

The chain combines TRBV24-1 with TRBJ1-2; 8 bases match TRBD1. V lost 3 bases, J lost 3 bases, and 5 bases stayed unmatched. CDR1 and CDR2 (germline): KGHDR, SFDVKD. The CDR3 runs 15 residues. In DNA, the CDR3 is TGTGCCACCAGTGATCCATCGGACAGGGACTATGGCTACACCTTC. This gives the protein CATSDPSDRDYGYTF.